Listed here is a single T cell receptor (beta chain). This sample stems from a study of glioma-infiltrating T cells. TCR alpha and beta CDR3 regions were amplified from RNA using iRepertoire nested multiplex PCR. TCRdb used MiXCR to reprocess the multiplex PCR reads, holding one entry per CDR3 protein. The sample has about 140,000 distinct CDR3 sequences; around 42% are singletons. The CDR3 length is 11 residues. The germline V and J ends were trimmed by 7 bases and 5 bases, with 8 bases remaining between them. Germline V lookup: CDR1 MRHNA, CDR2 SNTAGT. V is TRBV6-4 and J is TRBJ1-1; D is unresolved. This TCR was recovered from a human donor with low-grade glioma or glioblastoma, undergoing nonglioma brain surgery, or in good health (not recorded which). The sample comprised glioma tissue, nonneoplastic brain tissue, or PBMCs (not recorded which). CDR3 amino acids: CASNATTEAFF. CDR3 sequence (DNA): TGTGCCAGCAACGCGACGACTGAAGCTTTCTTT.